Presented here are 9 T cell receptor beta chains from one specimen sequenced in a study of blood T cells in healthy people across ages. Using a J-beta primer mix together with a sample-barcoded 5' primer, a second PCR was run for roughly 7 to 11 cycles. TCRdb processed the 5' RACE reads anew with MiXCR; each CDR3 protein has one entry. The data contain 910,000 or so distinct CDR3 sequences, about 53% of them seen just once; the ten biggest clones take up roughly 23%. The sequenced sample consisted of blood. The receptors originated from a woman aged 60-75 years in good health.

CDR3 in amino acids: CASSFWTGNTEAFF. The CDR3 region has the DNA TGTGCCAGCAGTTTTTGGACAGGTAACACTGAAGCTTTCTTT. The V call is TRBV28, the J call TRBJ1-1; 7 bases map to TRBD1. Germline-derived CDR1 and CDR2 are MDHEN and SYDVKM. The CDR3 extends over 14 amino acids. The V gene end was trimmed by 3 bases and the J gene end by 2 bases; junction bases not matched to a gene: 3.

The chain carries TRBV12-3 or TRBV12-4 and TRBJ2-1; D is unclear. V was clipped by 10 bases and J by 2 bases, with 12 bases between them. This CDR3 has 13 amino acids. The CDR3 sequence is CATTLGPYNEQFF. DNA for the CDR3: TGTGCCACCACATTGGGTCCCTACAATGAGCAGTTCTTC.

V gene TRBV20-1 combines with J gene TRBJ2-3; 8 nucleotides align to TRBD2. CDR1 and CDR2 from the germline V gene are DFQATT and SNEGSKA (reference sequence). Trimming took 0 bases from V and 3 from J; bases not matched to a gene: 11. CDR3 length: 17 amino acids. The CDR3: CSARDLQVAGGTDTQYF. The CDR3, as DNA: TGCAGTGCTAGAGATCTCCAAGTTGCGGGAGGAACAGATACGCAGTATTTT.

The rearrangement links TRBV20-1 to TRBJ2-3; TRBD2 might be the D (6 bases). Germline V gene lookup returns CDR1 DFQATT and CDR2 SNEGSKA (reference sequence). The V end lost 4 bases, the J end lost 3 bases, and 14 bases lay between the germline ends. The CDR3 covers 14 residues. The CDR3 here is CSAIPPGSTDTQYF. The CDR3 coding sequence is TGCAGTGCTATCCCTCCCGGGAGTACAGATACGCAGTATTTT.

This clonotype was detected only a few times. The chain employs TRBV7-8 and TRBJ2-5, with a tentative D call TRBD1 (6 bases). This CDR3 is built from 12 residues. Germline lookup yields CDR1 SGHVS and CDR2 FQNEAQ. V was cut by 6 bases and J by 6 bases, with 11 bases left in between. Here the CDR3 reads CASRPQGQTQYF. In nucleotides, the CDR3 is TGTGCCAGCAGGCCACAGGGTCAGACCCAGTACTTC.

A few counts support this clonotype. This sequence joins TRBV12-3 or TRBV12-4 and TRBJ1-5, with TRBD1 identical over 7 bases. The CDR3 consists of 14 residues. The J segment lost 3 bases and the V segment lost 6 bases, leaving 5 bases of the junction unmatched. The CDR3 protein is CASRPTGDNQPQHF. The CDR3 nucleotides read TGTGCCAGCAGACCCACAGGGGACAATCAGCCCCAGCATTTT.

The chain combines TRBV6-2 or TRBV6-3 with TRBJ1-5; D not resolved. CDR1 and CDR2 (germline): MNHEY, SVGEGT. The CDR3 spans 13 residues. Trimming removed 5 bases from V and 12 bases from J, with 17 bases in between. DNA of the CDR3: TGTGCCAGCAGTCGGACGGGTCAAACTCGCCAGCATTTT. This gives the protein CASSRTGQTRQHF.

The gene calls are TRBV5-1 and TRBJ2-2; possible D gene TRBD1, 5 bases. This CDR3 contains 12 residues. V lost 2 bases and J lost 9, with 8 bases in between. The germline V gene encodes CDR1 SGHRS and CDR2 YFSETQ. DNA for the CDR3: TGCGCCAGCAGCTTCTCAGGGAGGGAGCTGTTTTTT. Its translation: CASSFSGRELFF. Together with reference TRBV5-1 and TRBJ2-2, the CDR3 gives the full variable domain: KAGVTQTPRYLIKTRGQQVTLSCSPISGHRSVSWYQQTPGQGLQFLFEYFSETQRNKGNFPGRFSGRQFSNSRSEMNVSTLELGDSALYLCASSFSGRELFFGEGSRLTVL.

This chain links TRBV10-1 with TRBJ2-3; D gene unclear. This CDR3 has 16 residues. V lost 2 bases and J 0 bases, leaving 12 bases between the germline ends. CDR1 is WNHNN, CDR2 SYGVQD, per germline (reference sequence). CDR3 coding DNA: TGCGCCAGCAGTGAGCATAGTCCGCTTAGCACAGATACGCAGTATTTT. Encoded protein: CASSEHSPLSTDTQYF.